The present T cell receptor (beta chain) was sequenced within a study of T cells in Graves' hyperthyroidism and ophthalmopathy. Study-wide points: In blood, most of the thyroid clonotypes expanded above 0.001 were also present. Stable hyperthyroidism was separated from ophthalmopathy by a model based on 13 V-J features.

With respect to this clonotype: Its antigen remains unknown.

Amplification of TCR beta CDR3 regions used RNA as the template. The study used the HTBI primer set for a first-round RT-PCR of the TCR CDR3. TCRdb re-analysed the multiplex PCR reads in MiXCR, keeping a single row per CDR3 protein. The table has roughly 700,000 distinct CDR3 sequences, less than 15% seen once. V lost 1 base to trimming and J lost 2 bases, with 24 bases between them. CDR1 DFQATT and CDR2 SNEGSKA come from the germline V gene (reference sequence). The CDR3 runs 18 residues. The V gene is TRBV20-1, the J gene TRBJ2-7; TRBD1 or TRBD2 may be the D gene (5 bases each). Sequencing was done on a sample of blood. The TCR originated in a woman aged 18-30 years with Graves' hyperthyroidism. The DNA of the CDR3 is TGCAGTGCTAGAGGTCTGATACCGGGACGAGAAGGAACCTACGAGCAGTACTTC. Amino acids: CSARGLIPGREGTYEQYF.